These 2 T cell receptor beta chains share one sample of origin, sequenced in a study of T cell responses to AZD1222 COVID-19 vaccine. Profiled with immunoSEQ multiplex PCR; TCRdb holds only in-frame clones, not every one. The repertoire has about 170,000 clones, roughly nine tenths of them found once; the top ten carry 1.6%. Here the sequenced sample was peripheral blood, taken on day 0 of AZD1222 vaccination. Receptors were obtained from an adult in good health.

The rearrangement joins TRBV5-1 to TRBJ1-3; TRBD1 aligns across 7 bases. Germline CDR1 SGHRS, CDR2 YFSETQ. Trimming at V came to 3 bases and at J to 0 bases, leaving 6 bases not matched to a gene. CDR3 length equals 16 residues. The DNA of the CDR3 is TGCGCCAGCAGCTCGACAGGGACCGACTCTGGAAACACCATATATTTT. Its translation: CASSSTGTDSGNTIYF.

This rearrangement joins TRBV27 to TRBJ1-4; no clear D gene. The germline V gene has CDR1 MNHEY and CDR2 SMNVEV (reference sequence). V was clipped by 2 bases and J by 0 bases, with 4 bases between them. The CDR3 runs 14 residues. The CDR3 spells CASSLQATNEKLFF. As DNA, the CDR3 is TGTGCCAGCAGTTTACAGGCAACTAATGAAAAACTGTTTTTT.